Listed below are T cell receptor beta chains from one sample, sequenced in a study of tumor and adjacent non-tumor tissue in lung cancer. MiXCR, applied by TCRdb to the multiplex PCR reads, yields one record per CDR3 protein. The repertoire holds over 130,000 distinct CDR3 sequences, with around 61% as singletons. The sample consisted of lung tumor tissue. These receptor sequences come from a man aged 60 to 75 with small cell lung cancer. Each CDR3 is given with its conserved first and last residue. A D gene is named only where the DNA matches it firmly. Size is omitted from some rows. Given values are once, few, many or a class for expanded clones.

V gene,J gene,D gene,clone size,CDR3 protein,CDR3 DNA
TRBV11-1,TRBJ2-5,-,-,CANSPDGETQYF,TGTGCCAACAGCCCGGACGGAGAGACCCAGTATTTC
TRBV11-3,TRBJ2-3,TRBD2,once,CASSGGLAGVRDTHYF,TGTGCCAGCAGCGGCGGACTAGCGGGAGTAAGAGATACGCACTATTTT
TRBV11-2,TRBJ2-5,-,many,CASSNNQETQYF,TGTGCCAGCAGTAACAACCAAGAGACCCAGTACTTC
TRBV20-1,TRBJ2-5,-,-,CSARGIGQETHYF,TGCAGTGCTAGGGGGATAGGGCAGGAGACCCATTACTTC
TRBV6-5,TRBJ1-5,-,-,CASRRGAHQSQHF,TGTGCCAGCAGACGGGGGGCTCATCAGTCCCAGCATTTT
TRBV29-1,TRBJ2-1,-,-,CSPEGRWDCEQFF,TGCAGCCCTGAGGGGCGGTGGGATTGTGAGCAGTTCTTT
TRBV5-6,TRBJ2-1,-,-,CVSSLGGRWAYNKQFF,TGTGTCAGCAGCTTGGGGGGCAGGTGGGCTTACAATAAGCAGTTCTTC
TRBV6-2/TRBV6-3,TRBJ2-2,-,-,CASSYSMEDGELFF,TGTGCCAGCAGTTACTCGATGGAGGACGGGGAGCTGTTTTTT
TRBV11-3,TRBJ2-1,TRBD2,-,CASSLDAGGRQLF,TGTGCCAGCAGCTTAGATGCGGGAGGTCGGCAGCTCTTC
TRBV11-2,TRBJ2-1,-,-,CVSNLDGRLSYNEQFF,TGTGTCAGCAACTTAGACGGGCGGCTCTCCTACAATGAGCAATTCTTC
TRBV6-6,TRBJ1-6,-,many,CASSPGRERTLHF,TGTGCCAGCAGTCCCGGACGGGAGAGGACCCTCCACTTT
TRBV11-2,TRBJ2-5,-,many,CASSLLGYQETQYF,TGTGCCAGCAGCTTATTGGGGTACCAAGAGACCCAGTACTTC
TRBV6-5,TRBJ2-1,TRBD1,-,CASSLLDRDAHEQFF,TGTGCCAGCAGCCTTTTGGACAGGGACGCCCATGAGCAGTTCTTC
TRBV10-3,TRBJ2-7,TRBD2,few,CAISESAGLAGDYEQYF,TGTGCCATCAGTGAGTCGGCGGGACTAGCGGGGGACTACGAGCAGTACTTC
TRBV10-3,TRBJ2-1,TRBD2,-,CAISPQLAGGLNEQFF,TGTGCCATCAGTCCACAGCTAGCGGGAGGTCTCAATGAGCAGTTCTTC
TRBV11-2,TRBJ2-1,-,-,CASSLDRGVHNEQFF,TGTGCCAGCAGCTTAGATCGAGGAGTTCACAATGAGCAGTTCTTC
TRBV4-2,TRBJ2-3,-,few,CASSQELATDTQYF,TGTGCCAGCAGCCAAGAGCTAGCCACAGATACGCAGTATTTT
TRBV20-1,TRBJ1-6,TRBD1,-,CSARNRGLGWDSPLHF,TGCAGTGCTCGTAACAGGGGGCTCGGCTGGGATTCACCCCTCCACTTT
TRBV6-4,TRBJ2-5,-,-,CASSSQSRQETQYF,TGTGCCAGCAGTAGCCAGTCTCGGCAAGAGACCCAGTACTTC
TRBV12-3/TRBV12-4,TRBJ2-3,-,-,CASSLRGDLRENF,TGTGCCAGCAGTTTGCGGGGTGACCTCCGGGAGAATTTT
TRBV12-5,TRBJ2-7,-,few,CASGLGTFLAYEQYF,TGTGCTAGTGGTCTGGGGACTTTTCTCGCCTACGAGCAGTACTTC
TRBV6-1,TRBJ1-2,-,-,CASSIGGGAPDYDYTF,TGTGCCAGCAGTATTGGGGGGGGGGCGCCTGACTATGACTACACCTTC
TRBV12-3/TRBV12-4,TRBJ1-2,-,-,CASSPTVSNYGYTF,TGTGCCAGCAGCCCGACAGTGTCTAACTATGGCTACACTTTC
TRBV6-5,TRBJ2-1,-,-,CASSLRDMFNEQFF,TGTGCCAGCAGTCTCCGGGACATGTTTAATGAGCAGTTCTTC
TRBV4-2,TRBJ2-1,-,few,CASSQDSRNEQFF,TGTGCCAGCAGCCAAGATTCTAGGAATGAGCAGTTCTTC
TRBV11-2,TRBJ1-6,-,-,CVSSFPKGWSPLHF,TGTGTCAGCAGTTTCCCCAAGGGGTGGTCACCCCTCCACTTT
TRBV5-5,TRBJ2-2,-,-,CVSSLDQEEAGELFF,TGTGTCAGCAGCTTGGATCAGGAGGAGGCCGGGGAGCTGTTTTTT
TRBV6-1,TRBJ2-1,-,-,CASIFSCSRNGQFF,TGTGCCAGCATCTTTAGCTGTAGTAGGAATGGGCAGTTCTTC
TRBV7-9,TRBJ2-3,TRBD2,-,CASSSWNSGSAHTQYF,TGTGCCAGCAGCTCATGGAATAGCGGGAGCGCCCATACGCAGTATTTT
TRBV12-3/TRBV12-4,TRBJ2-3,-,-,CASSEHVLAGGTDTQYF,TGTGCCAGCAGCGAGCACGTACTAGCTGGCGGCACAGATACGCAGTATTTT
TRBV20-1,TRBJ2-2,TRBD1,-,CSARRQDRSNTGELFF,TGCAGTGCTCGTAGACAGGACAGGTCCAACACCGGGGAGCTGTTTTTT
TRBV12-3/TRBV12-4,TRBJ2-3,TRBD2,-,CDSSPLRTSRADTQYF,TGTGACAGCAGTCCCCTTAGGACTAGCAGGGCAGATACGCAGTATTTT
TRBV11-1,TRBJ1-1,-,many,CASSLFEGEAFF,TGTGCCAGCAGCTTGTTTGAGGGAGAGGCTTTCTTT
TRBV7-8,TRBJ2-3,TRBD1,few,CASSLDRGDTQYF,TGTGCCAGCAGCTTAGACAGGGGGGATACGCAGTATTTT
TRBV7-9,TRBJ1-4,-,few,CASSYRTEKLFF,TGTGCCAGCAGCTACCGAACGGAAAAACTGTTTTTT
TRBV6-1,TRBJ2-5,TRBD1,many,CASSERRDRVQETQYF,TGTGCCAGCAGTGAACGTCGGGACAGGGTACAAGAGACCCAGTACTTC
TRBV5-1,TRBJ2-3,TRBD2,-,CASSPGLAGSPTDMQYF,TGCGCCAGCAGCCCGGGACTAGCGGGGTCACCGACAGATATGCAGTATTTT
TRBV6-1,TRBJ1-1,-,-,CSSTHRRVWSTEAFF,TGTTCCAGCACGCATAGGAGGGTTTGGAGCACTGAAGCTTTCTTT
TRBV6-5,TRBJ1-4,-,many,CASSYSFVSRAEKLFF,TGTGCCAGCAGTTACTCTTTCGTCAGTCGGGCTGAAAAACTGTTTTTT
TRBV20-1,TRBJ1-5,TRBD1,-,CSATRGDRGGNQPQHF,TGCAGTGCTACCCGGGGGGACAGGGGGGGAAATCAGCCCCAGCATTTT
TRBV5-4,TRBJ2-3,-,-,CASSRDTDTQYF,TGTGCCAGCAGCCGGGACACAGATACGCAGTATTTT
TRBV20-1,TRBJ1-1,-,once,CSARGPAVINTEALF,TGCAGTGCTAGAGGTCCGGCCGTCATAAACACTGAAGCTTTATTT